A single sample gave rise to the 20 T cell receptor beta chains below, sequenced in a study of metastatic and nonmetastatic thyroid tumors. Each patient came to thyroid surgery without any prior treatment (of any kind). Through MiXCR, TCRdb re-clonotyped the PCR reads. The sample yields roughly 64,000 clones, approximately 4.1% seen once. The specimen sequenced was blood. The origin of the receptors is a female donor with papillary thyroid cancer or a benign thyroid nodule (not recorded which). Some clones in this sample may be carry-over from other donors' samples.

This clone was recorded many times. The CDR3, as DNA: TGTGCCAGCTCACAAGGGAACGAGCAGTACTTC. The encoded protein is CASSQGNEQYF. This chain links TRBV18 with TRBJ2-7, with D unclear. The germline gives CDR1 KGHSH, CDR2 LQKENI. V shed 4 bases and J shed 5 bases, with 6 bases lying between them. CDR3 length: 11 amino acids.

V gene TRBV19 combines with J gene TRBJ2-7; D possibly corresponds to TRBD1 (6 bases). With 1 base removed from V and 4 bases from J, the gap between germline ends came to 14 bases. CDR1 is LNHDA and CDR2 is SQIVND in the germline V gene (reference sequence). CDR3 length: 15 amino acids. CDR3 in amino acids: CASSIGDMRHYEQYF. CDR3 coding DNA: TGTGCCAGTAGTATAGGGGACATGCGGCATTACGAGCAGTACTTC.

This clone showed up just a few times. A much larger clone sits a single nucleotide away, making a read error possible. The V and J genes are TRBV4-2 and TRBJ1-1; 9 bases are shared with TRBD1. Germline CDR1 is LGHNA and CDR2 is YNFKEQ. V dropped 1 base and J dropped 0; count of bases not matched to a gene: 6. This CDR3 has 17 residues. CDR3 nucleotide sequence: TGTGCCAGCAGCCAAGGGGGAACAGGGGGCTTGAACACTGAAGCTTTCTTT. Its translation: CASSQGGTGGLNTEAFF.

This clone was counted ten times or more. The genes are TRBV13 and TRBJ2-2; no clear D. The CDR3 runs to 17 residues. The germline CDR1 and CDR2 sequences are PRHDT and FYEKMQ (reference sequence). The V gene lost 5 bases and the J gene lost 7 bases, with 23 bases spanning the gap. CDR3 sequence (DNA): TGTGCCAGCAGCAGCGTGGTACTCCGAGCAGGCGGCGGGGAGCTGTTTTTT. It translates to CASSSVVLRAGGGELFF.

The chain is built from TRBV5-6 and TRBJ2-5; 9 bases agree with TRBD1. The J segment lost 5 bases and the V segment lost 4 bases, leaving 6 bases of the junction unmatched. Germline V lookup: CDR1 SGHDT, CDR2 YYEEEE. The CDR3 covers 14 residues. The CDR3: CASSGTGGWETQYF. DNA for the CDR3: TGTGCCAGCAGCGGCACAGGGGGCTGGGAGACCCAGTACTTC.

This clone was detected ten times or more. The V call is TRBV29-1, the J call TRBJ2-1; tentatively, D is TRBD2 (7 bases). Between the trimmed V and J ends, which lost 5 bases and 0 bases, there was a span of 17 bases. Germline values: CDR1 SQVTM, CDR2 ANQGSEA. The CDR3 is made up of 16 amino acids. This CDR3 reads CSVSGGGRSSYNEQFF. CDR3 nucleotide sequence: TGCAGCGTTAGTGGGGGGGGCCGAAGCTCCTACAATGAGCAGTTCTTC.

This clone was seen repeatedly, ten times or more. CDR3 sequence: CASKTQQGEGNTIYF. The CDR3 DNA is TGTGCCAGTAAAACGCAGCAGGGGGAAGGTAACACCATATATTTT. This chain connects TRBV2 to TRBJ1-3, with TRBD1 matching over 7 bases. From germline, CDR1 is SNHLY and CDR2 FYNNEI. Germline trimming cut 9 bases from V and 7 bases from J; bases unmatched to any gene: 15. There are 15 residues in the CDR3.

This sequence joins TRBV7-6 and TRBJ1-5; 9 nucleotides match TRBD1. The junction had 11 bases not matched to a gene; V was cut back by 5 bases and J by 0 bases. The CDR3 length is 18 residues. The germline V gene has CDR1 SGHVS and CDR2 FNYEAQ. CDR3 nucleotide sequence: TGTGCCAGCAGCCCGGGACAGGGTGGACGATATAGCAATCAGCCCCAGCATTTT. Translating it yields CASSPGQGGRYSNQPQHF.

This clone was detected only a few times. The CDR3 region has the DNA TGTGCCAGCACCCCGGCCGGAAATGAGCAGTTCTTC. Translating it yields CASTPAGNEQFF. The chain joins TRBV11-2 to TRBJ2-1; no firm D call. Germline V gene data show CDR1 as SGHAT and CDR2 as FQNNGV. The CDR3 has 12 residues. V lost 7 bases and J lost 7, with 11 bases in between.

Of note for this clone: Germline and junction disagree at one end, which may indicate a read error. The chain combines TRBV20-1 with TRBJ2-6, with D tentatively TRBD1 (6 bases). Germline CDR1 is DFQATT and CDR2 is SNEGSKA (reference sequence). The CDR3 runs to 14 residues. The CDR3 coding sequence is TGCAGTGCTAAGGACCCCTCTGGGGACAACGTCATGACTTTC. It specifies CSAKDPSGDNVMTF.

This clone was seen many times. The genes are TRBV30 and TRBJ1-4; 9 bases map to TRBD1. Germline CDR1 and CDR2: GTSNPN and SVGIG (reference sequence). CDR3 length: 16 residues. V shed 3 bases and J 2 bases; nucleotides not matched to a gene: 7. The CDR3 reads CAWSLTGGATNEKLFF. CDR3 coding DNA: TGTGCCTGGAGCCTTACAGGGGGCGCGACTAATGAAAAACTGTTTTTT.

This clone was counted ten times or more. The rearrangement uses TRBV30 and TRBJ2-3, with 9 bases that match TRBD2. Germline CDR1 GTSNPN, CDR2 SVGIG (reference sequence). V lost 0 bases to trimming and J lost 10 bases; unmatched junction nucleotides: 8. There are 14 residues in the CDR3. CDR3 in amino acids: CAWSVSRGGRPQYF. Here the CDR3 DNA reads TGTGCCTGGAGTGTATCGCGGGGGGGCCGCCCGCAGTATTTT.

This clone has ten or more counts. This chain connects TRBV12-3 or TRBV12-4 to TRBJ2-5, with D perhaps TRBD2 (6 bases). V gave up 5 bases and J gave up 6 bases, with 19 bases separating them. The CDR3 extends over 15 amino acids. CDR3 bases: TGTGCCAGCAGTCCCCAGAGGAGGGCCACGCAGACCCAGTACTTC. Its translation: CASSPQRRATQTQYF.

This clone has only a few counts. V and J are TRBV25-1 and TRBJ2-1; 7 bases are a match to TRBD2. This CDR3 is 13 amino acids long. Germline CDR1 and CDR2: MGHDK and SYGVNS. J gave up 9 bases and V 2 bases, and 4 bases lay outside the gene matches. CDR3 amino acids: CASSEREVGEQFF. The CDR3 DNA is TGTGCCAGCAGTGAACGGGAGGTGGGTGAGCAGTTCTTC.

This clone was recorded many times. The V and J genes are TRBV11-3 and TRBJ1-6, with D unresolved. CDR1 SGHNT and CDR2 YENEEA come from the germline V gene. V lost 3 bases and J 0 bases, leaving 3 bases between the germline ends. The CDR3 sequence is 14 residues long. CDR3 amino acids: CASSLDSYNSPLHF. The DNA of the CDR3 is TGTGCCAGCAGCTTGGACTCCTATAATTCACCCCTCCACTTT.

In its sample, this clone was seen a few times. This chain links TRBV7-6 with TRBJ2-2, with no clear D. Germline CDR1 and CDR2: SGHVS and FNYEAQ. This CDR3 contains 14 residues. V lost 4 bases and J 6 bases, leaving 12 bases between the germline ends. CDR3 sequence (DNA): TGTGCCAGCAGCTCGCGCGTAGGTCCCGGGGAGCTGTTTTTT. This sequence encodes CASSSRVGPGELFF. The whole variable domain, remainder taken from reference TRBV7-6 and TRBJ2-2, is GAGVSQSPRYKVTKRGQDVALRCDPISGHVSLYWYRQALGQGPEFLTYFNYEAQQDKSGLPNDRFSAERPEGSISTLTIQRTEQRDSAMYRCASSSRVGPGELFFGEGSRLTVL.

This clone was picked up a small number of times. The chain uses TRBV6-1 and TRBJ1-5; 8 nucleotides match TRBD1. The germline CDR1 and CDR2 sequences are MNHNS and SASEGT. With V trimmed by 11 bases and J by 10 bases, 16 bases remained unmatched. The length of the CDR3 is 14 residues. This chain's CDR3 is CAGISDDRGHPQHF. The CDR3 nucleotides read TGTGCCGGCATCTCCGACGACAGGGGTCATCCCCAGCATTTT.

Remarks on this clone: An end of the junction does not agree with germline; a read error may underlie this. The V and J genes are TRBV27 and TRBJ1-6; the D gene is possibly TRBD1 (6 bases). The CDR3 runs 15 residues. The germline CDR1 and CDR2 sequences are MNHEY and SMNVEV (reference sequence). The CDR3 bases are TGTGCCAGCAGTTTACGGTGGACAGTGGGTTCACACCTCCACTTT. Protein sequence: CASSLRWTVGSHLHF.

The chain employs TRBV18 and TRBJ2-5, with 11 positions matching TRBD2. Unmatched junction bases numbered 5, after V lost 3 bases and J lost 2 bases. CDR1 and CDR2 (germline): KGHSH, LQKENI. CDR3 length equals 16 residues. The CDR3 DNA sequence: TGTGCCAGCTCACCCCGGCTAGCGGGAGGACAAGAGACCCAGTACTTC. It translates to CASSPRLAGGQETQYF.

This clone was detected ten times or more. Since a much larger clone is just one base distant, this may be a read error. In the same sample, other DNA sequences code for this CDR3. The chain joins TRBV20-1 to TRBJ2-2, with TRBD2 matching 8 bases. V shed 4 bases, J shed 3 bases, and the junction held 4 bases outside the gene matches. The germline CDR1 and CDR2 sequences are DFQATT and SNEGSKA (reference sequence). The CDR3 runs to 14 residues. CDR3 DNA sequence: TGCAGTGCTACGAGCGGGAGAGACACCGGGGAGCTGTTTTTT. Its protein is CSATSGRDTGELFF.